This T cell receptor (beta chain) was captured by sequencing in a study of blood T cell repertoires in COVID-19. Study information: The United States, Italy and Spain provided the acute and convalescent COVID-19 samples. PBMCs, B-cell-depleted T cells, or T cells provided the cDNA or gDNA that made up the material.

This clone was seen only a few times. Per the original data handling: The assay estimated nucleated cells by amplifying reference gene primers. The assay was immunoSEQ multiplex PCR, and TCRdb's table has in-frame clones only and misses some. V and J calls and clone size are given by that table; D and trimming were obtained from the DNA. The data show approximately 150,000 clones, 85% to 90% seen once. Germline trimming cut 3 bases from V and 9 bases from J; bases unmatched to any gene: 4. CDR1 and CDR2 from the germline V gene are MNHEY and SMNVEV (reference sequence). This CDR3 contains 14 residues.

The receptor was isolated from a man between 65 and 85 years old with active COVID-19. The chain combines TRBV27 with TRBJ1-6, with 8 bases fitting TRBD1. The sample comprised peripheral blood. In DNA form, the CDR3 reads TGTGCCAGCAGTTTCACAGGGGGAAGTTCACCCCTCCACTTT. Translated, it gives CASSFTGGSSPLHF.